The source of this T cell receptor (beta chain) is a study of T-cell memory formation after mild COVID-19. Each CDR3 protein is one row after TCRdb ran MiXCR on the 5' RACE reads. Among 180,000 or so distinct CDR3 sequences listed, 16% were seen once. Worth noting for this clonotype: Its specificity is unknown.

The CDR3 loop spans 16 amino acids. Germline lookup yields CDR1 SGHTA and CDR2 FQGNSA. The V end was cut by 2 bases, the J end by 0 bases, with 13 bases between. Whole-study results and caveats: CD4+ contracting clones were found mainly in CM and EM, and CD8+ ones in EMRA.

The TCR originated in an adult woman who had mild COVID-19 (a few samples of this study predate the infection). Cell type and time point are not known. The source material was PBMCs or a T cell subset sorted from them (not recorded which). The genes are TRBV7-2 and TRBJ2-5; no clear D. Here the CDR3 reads CASSLFHSLYQETQYF. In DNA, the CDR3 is TGTGCCAGCAGCTTATTTCACAGCCTGTACCAAGAGACCCAGTACTTC.